These 17 T cell receptor beta chains came from one sample sequenced in a study of human T cells and chemical hapten exposure. One entry per CDR3 protein results from TCRdb running MiXCR on the RACE reads. The sample contains approximately 81,000 distinct CDR3 sequences, over 7% of which appear only once. This sample's time point: healthy volunteer bleed at 6 weeks. Extraction yielded total RNA from whole blood (unfractionated). Sequenced: whole blood. The receptors were sampled from a male donor in good health. Some clones in this sample may be carry-over from other donors' samples.

This clonotype was observed a handful of times. The chain joins TRBV5-6 to TRBJ1-2; weak D call: TRBD1 (6 bases). This CDR3 has 15 residues. The germline V and J ends were trimmed by 0 bases and 5 bases, with 14 bases remaining between them. CDR1 SGHDT and CDR2 YYEEEE come from the germline V gene. In DNA, the CDR3 is TGTGCCAGCAGCTTGGTAGGGGGATTCGATTATGGCTACACCTTC. It codes for CASSLVGGFDYGYTF.

This clonotype has a handful of counts. The chain couples TRBV5-1 to TRBJ2-7; D unresolved. Per the germline V gene, CDR1 is SGHRS and CDR2 is YFSETQ. CDR3 length: 13 residues. Trimming pared 8 bases from V and 1 base from J, leaving 13 bases between. The DNA of the CDR3 is TGCGCCAGTTCCTCGGGCAGTTCCTACGAGCAGTACTTC. The encoded protein is CASSSGSSYEQYF.

This clonotype was counted many times. J is TRBJ2-7 and V is TRBV7-9; D is possibly TRBD2 (6 bases). This CDR3 spans 14 amino acids. Trimming left V 5 bases short and J 11 bases short, with 22 bases between. CDR1 SEHNR and CDR2 FQNEAQ come from the germline V gene (reference sequence). CDR3 bases: TGTGCCAGCAGCCCCGGGACTCAAAATCGTCCGGAGTACTTC. This gives the protein CASSPGTQNRPEYF.

There are many counts of this clonotype. The rearrangement joins TRBV7-2 to TRBJ2-5, with D unresolved. There are 15 residues in the CDR3. The germline V gene encodes CDR1 SGHTA and CDR2 FQGNSA. Trimming stripped 0 bases from V and 0 bases from J, with 8 bases between. CDR3 nucleotides: TGTGCCAGCAGCTTAGCGGGCCGGTACCAAGAGACCCAGTACTTC. It codes for CASSLAGRYQETQYF. Full variable domain (rest looked up from reference TRBV7-2 and TRBJ2-5): GAGVSQSPSNKVTEKGKDVELRCDPISGHTALYWYRQSLGQGLEFLIYFQGNSAPDKSGLPSDRFSAERTGGSVSTLTIQRTQQEDSAVYLCASSLAGRYQETQYFGPGTRLLVL.

The rearrangement uses TRBV12-3 or TRBV12-4 and TRBJ1-3; the D gene is possibly TRBD1 (5 bases). Trimming cost V 5 bases and J 3 bases, with 14 bases left between them. This CDR3 contains 15 residues. This chain's CDR3 is CASSRNRFLGNTIYF. The CDR3 nucleotides read TGTGCCAGCAGTCGCAACAGGTTTCTTGGAAACACCATATATTTT.

This clonotype was seen at least ten times. CDR3 in DNA: TGTGCCAGCAGTTTCCATGGGACAGGGGGCGAGCAGTACTTC. It is translated as CASSFHGTGGEQYF. V is TRBV6-5 and J is TRBJ2-7, with 11 bases matching TRBD1. V lost 4 bases and J lost 6; bases outside the gene matches: 5. The length of the CDR3 is 14 residues. Per the germline V gene, CDR1 is MNHEY and CDR2 is SVGAGI.

In this sample, this clonotype turned up a few times. V and J are TRBV29-1 and TRBJ1-1, with D unclear. The germline CDR1 and CDR2 sequences are SQVTM and ANQGSEA. The CDR3 spans 11 residues. V lost 7 bases to trimming and J lost 5 bases, with 11 bases between them. The CDR3 region has the DNA TGCAGCGGAGAGTCCAGGACTGAAGCTTTCTTT. Encoded protein: CSGESRTEAFF.

This clonotype was picked up a small number of times. J is TRBJ2-5 and V is TRBV7-8, with 10 bases matching TRBD2. From germline, CDR1 is SGHVS and CDR2 FQNEAQ. V dropped 3 bases and J dropped 5; count of bases not matched to a gene: 12. The CDR3 is 17 amino acids. This CDR3 is CASSLAGNSGGLETQYF. The DNA for the CDR3 is TGTGCCAGCAGCTTGGCGGGAAATAGCGGGGGGCTGGAGACCCAGTACTTC. Variable domain in full (rest from reference TRBV7-8 and TRBJ2-5): GAGVSQSPRYKVAKRGQDVALRCDPISGHVSLFWYQQALGQGPEFLTYFQNEAQLDKSGLPSDRFFAERPEGSVSTLKIQRTQQEDSAVYLCASSLAGNSGGLETQYFGPGTRLLVL.

A single count supports this clonotype. The CDR3 loop is CAGWTGNKGADTQYF. Written as DNA, the CDR3 is TGTGCCGGCTGGACAGGGAATAAGGGTGCAGATACGCAGTATTTT. V is TRBV7-9 and J is TRBJ2-3, with TRBD1 matching over 8 bases. Germline loops: CDR1 SEHNR, CDR2 FQNEAQ (reference sequence). CDR3 length: 15 residues. Unmatched junction bases numbered 14, after V lost 11 bases and J lost 4 bases.

There are a few counts of this clonotype. The genes are TRBV12-5 and TRBJ2-3; 11 bases are shared with TRBD2. The CDR3 has 16 amino acids. Per the germline V gene, CDR1 is LGHNT and CDR2 is FRNRAP. V gave up 3 bases and J gave up 0 bases; unmatched junction bases: 2. CDR3 coding DNA: TGTGCTAGTGGTTTACTAGCGGGGGCCAGCACAGATACGCAGTATTTT. This encodes CASGLLAGASTDTQYF. Drawing the rest from reference TRBV12-5 and TRBJ2-3, the complete variable domain is DARVTQTPRHKVTEMGQEVTMRCQPILGHNTVFWYRQTMMQGLELLAYFRNRAPLDDSGMPKDRFSAEMPDATLATLKIQPSEPRDSAVYFCASGLLAGASTDTQYFGPGTRLTVL.

This clonotype was found many times. V gene TRBV12-3 or TRBV12-4 combines with J gene TRBJ2-7; no firm D call. CDR3 size: 13 residues. V was cut by 2 bases and J by 2 bases, with 7 bases left in between. The CDR3 DNA follows: TGTGCCAGCAGTTTAAACGGGCCCTACGAGCAGTACTTC. Protein sequence: CASSLNGPYEQYF.

The chain recombines TRBV30 with TRBJ1-2, with a tentative D call TRBD1 (5 bases). V was clipped by 2 bases and J by 6 bases, with 10 bases between them. The CDR3 contains 12 residues. CDR1 is GTSNPN and CDR2 is SVGIG in the germline V gene (reference sequence). The CDR3 DNA is TGTGCCTGGAGTCGGGGACGCGATGGCTACACCTTC. As protein: CAWSRGRDGYTF.

The chain joins TRBV6-2 or TRBV6-3 to TRBJ1-2, with D perhaps matching TRBD1 (5 bases). Trimming took 6 bases from V and 5 from J, leaving 22 bases between them. The CDR3 runs 16 residues. The germline V gene has CDR1 MNHEY and CDR2 SVGEGT. CDR3 bases: TGTGCCAGCAGCTACACAGGACAAGAAGAGTTGTATGGCTACACCTTC. Translating gives CASSYTGQEELYGYTF.

CDR3 nucleotides: TGTGCCAGCTCACCACGGGACAGGGGCGGAGGCTACACCTTC. This encodes CASSPRDRGGGYTF. The chain has TRBV18 and TRBJ1-2; 10 bases line up with TRBD1. V trimming: 1 base; J trimming: 8 bases; junction bases outside the gene matches: 4. In germline, CDR1 is KGHSH, CDR2 LQKENI. This CDR3 has 14 amino acids.

This clonotype has just a few counts. This sequence joins TRBV7-9 and TRBJ2-7; TRBD2 might be the D (6 bases). Between the trimmed V and J ends, which lost 2 bases and 0 bases, there was a span of 14 bases. The CDR3 loop spans 16 amino acids. The germline CDR1 and CDR2 sequences are SEHNR and FQNEAQ (reference sequence). CDR3 region: CASSLTGLSSSYEQYF. The CDR3 DNA follows: TGTGCCAGCAGCTTAACGGGACTCTCCTCCTCCTACGAGCAGTACTTC. The whole variable domain, filled in from reference TRBV7-9 and TRBJ2-7, reads DTGVSQNPRHKITKRGQNVTFRCDPISEHNRLYWYRQTLGQGPEFLTYFQNEAQLEKSRLLSDRFSAERPKGSFSTLEIQRTEQGDSAMYLCASSLTGLSSSYEQYFGPGTRLTVT.

The chain joins TRBV4-2 to TRBJ2-1; D tentatively reads TRBD1 or TRBD2 (6 bases each). V was pared by 5 bases and J by 3 bases, with 20 bases between. Looked up from germline, CDR1 is LGHNA and CDR2 is YNFKEQ. There are 17 residues in the CDR3. CDR3 sequence reads: CASSEKPRGLVYNEQFF. The CDR3 nucleotides read TGTGCCAGCAGCGAAAAACCCAGGGGACTTGTCTACAATGAGCAGTTCTTC.

This clonotype was detected many times. The chain uses TRBV11-2 and TRBJ2-1; TRBD2 is a possible D gene (6 bases). This CDR3 is 16 amino acids long. Germline V gene lookup returns CDR1 SGHAT and CDR2 FQNNGV. The V and J ends lost 2 bases and 4 bases respectively, with 15 bases between them. CDR3 residues: CASSLQVGGQYNEQFF. The CDR3 DNA sequence: TGTGCCAGCAGCTTACAGGTCGGGGGTCAGTACAATGAGCAGTTCTTC.